Below, one T cell receptor beta chain is given with its context. Its cognate antigen is unknown. TCRdb re-called the 5' RACE reads through MiXCR, storing one row per CDR3 protein. Of around 440,000 distinct CDR3 sequences listed, 17% are singletons. This CDR3 has 16 residues. Germline trimming cut 7 bases from V and 3 bases from J; bases unmatched to any gene: 10. Germline V CDR1 and CDR2: MNHEY, SVGEGT. The data are from a study of CD8 T cells in ankylosing spondylitis. The study's findings and limits: Ankylosing spondylitis blood seemed to carry a telltale TCR beta motif made of under 10 highly homologous variants. Those disease-linked clones were CD8+; they were also relatively rare in peripheral blood.

This receptor was identified in a male donor with ankylosing spondylitis. The V call is TRBV6-2 or TRBV6-3, the J call TRBJ2-1; 9 nucleotides agree with TRBD2. The sample taken for sequencing was blood, either unsorted or a sorted T cell fraction (not recorded which). The CDR3 loop reads CASNHRPSGIYNEQFF. CDR3 DNA: TGTGCCAGCAACCATCGACCTAGCGGGATCTACAATGAGCAGTTCTTC.